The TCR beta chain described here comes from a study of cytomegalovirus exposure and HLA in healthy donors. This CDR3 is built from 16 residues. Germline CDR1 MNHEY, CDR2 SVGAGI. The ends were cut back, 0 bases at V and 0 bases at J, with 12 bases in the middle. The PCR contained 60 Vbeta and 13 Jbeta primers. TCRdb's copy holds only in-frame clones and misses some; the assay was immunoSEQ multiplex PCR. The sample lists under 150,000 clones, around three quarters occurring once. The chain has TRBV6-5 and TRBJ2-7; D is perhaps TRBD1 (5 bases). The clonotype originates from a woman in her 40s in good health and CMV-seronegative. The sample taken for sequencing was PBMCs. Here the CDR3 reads CASSYSARASSYEQYF. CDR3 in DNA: TGTGCCAGCAGTTACTCAGCCAGGGCCAGCTCCTACGAGCAGTACTTC.